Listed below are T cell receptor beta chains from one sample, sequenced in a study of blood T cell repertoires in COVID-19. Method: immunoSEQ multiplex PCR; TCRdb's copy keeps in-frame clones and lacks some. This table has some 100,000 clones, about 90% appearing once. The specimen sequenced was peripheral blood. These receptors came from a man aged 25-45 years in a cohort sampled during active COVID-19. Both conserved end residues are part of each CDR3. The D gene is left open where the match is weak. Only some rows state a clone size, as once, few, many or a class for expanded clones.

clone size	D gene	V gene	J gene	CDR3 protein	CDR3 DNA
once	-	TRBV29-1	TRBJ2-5	CSVGRKRYQETQYF	TGCAGCGTTGGCAGGAAACGGTACCAAGAGACCCAGTACTTC
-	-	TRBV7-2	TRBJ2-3	CASSLGLAIQTDTQYF	TGTGCCAGCAGCTTAGGGCTAGCGATCCAAACAGATACGCAGTATTTT
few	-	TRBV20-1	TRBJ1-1	CSASFQGIEAFF	TGCAGTGCTAGTTTCCAGGGTATTGAGGCTTTCTTT
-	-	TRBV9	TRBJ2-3	CASSYRVLDTQYF	TGTGCCAGCAGCTATCGGGTCCTAGATACGCAGTATTTT
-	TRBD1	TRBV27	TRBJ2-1	CASSSRGTGDNEQFF	TGTGCCAGCAGTTCTCGTGGGACAGGGGACAATGAGCAGTTCTTC
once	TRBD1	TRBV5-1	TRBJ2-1	CASSSDRGGDEQFF	TGCGCCAGCAGCTCGGACAGGGGAGGCGATGAGCAGTTCTTC
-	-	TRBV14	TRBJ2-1	CASSQAAGEQFF	TGTGCCAGCAGCCAAGCAGCAGGGGAGCAGTTCTTC
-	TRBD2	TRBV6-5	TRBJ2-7	CASTPPGGAGEQYF	TGTGCCAGCACCCCCCCCGGGGGGGCCGGCGAGCAGTACTTC
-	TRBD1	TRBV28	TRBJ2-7	CASSLPGTGDHEQYF	TGTGCCAGCAGTTTACCCGGGACAGGGGACCACGAGCAGTACTTC
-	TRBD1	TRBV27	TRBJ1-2	CASSSYRGADYGYTF	TGTGCCAGCAGTTCTTACAGGGGCGCGGACTATGGCTACACCTTC
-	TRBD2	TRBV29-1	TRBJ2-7	CSVRPSGDEQYF	TGCAGCGTTCGACCTAGCGGGGACGAGCAGTACTTC
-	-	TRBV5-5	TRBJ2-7	CASSFLWGHSYEQYF	TGTGCCAGCAGCTTTCTCTGGGGGCACTCCTACGAGCAGTACTTC